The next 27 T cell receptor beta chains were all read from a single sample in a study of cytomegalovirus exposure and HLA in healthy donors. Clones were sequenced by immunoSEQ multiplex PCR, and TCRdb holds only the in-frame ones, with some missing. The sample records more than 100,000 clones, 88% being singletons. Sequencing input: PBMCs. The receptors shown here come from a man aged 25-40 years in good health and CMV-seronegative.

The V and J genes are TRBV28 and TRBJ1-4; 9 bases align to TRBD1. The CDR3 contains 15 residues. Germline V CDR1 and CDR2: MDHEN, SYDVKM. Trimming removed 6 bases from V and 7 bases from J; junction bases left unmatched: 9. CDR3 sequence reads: CASSPRQGGTEKLFF. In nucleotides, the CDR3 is TGTGCCAGCAGCCCGCGACAGGGGGGGACTGAAAAACTGTTTTTT.

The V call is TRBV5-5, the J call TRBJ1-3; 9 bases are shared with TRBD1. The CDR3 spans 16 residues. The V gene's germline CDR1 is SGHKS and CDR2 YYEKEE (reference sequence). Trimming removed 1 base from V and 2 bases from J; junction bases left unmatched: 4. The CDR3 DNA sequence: TGTGCCAGCAGCTTGCTAGGGGACAGGGCTGGAAACACCATATATTTT. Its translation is CASSLLGDRAGNTIYF.

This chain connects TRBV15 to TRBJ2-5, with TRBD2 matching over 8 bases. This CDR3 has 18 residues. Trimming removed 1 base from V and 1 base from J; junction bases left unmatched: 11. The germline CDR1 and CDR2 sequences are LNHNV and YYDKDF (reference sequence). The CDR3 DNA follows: TGTGCCACCAGCAGAGTGGGGCCGGGAGCGGGAGTCCAAGAGACCCAGTACTTC. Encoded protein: CATSRVGPGAGVQETQYF.

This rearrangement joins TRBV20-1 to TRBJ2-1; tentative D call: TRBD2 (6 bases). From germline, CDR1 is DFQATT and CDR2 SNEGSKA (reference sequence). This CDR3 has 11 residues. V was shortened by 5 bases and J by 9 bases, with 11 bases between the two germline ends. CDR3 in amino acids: CSAWREGEQFF. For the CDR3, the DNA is TGCAGTGCTTGGCGGGAAGGTGAGCAGTTCTTC.

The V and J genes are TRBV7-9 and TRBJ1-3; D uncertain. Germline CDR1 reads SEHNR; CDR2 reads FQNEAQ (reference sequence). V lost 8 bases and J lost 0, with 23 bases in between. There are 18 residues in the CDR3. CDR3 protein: CASHLLRSLITSGNTIYF. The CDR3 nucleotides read TGTGCCAGCCACTTGCTTAGAAGCCTAATTACCTCTGGAAACACCATATATTTT.

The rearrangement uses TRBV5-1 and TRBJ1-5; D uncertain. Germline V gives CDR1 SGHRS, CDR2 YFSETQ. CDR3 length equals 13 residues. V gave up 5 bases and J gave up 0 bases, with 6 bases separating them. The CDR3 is CASRANSNQPQHF. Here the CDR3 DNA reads TGCGCCAGCAGAGCGAATAGCAATCAGCCCCAGCATTTT.

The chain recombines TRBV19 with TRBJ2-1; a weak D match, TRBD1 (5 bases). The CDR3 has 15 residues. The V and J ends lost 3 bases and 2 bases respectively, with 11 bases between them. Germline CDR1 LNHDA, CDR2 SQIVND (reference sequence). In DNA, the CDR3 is TGTGCCAGTAGTATTTACCCAGGGACCTACAATGAGCAGTTCTTC. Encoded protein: CASSIYPGTYNEQFF. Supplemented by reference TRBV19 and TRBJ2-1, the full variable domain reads DGGITQSPKYLFRKEGQNVTLSCEQNLNHDAMYWYRQDPGQGLRLIYYSQIVNDFQKGDIAEGYSVSREKKESFPLTVTSAQKNPTAFYLCASSIYPGTYNEQFFGPGTRLTVL.

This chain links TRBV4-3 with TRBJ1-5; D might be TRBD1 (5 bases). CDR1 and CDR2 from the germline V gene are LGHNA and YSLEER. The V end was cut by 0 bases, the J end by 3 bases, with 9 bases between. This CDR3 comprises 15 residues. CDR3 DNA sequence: TGCGCCAGCAGCCAAGAGGGCAGGGACAATCAGCCCCAGCATTTT. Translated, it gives CASSQEGRDNQPQHF.

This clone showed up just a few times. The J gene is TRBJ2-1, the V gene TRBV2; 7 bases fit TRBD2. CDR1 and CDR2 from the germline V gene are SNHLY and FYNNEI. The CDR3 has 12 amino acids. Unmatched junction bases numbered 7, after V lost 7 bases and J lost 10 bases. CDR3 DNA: TGTGCCAGCATGCCCACTAGCGAGGAGCAGTTCTTC. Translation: CASMPTSEEQFF.

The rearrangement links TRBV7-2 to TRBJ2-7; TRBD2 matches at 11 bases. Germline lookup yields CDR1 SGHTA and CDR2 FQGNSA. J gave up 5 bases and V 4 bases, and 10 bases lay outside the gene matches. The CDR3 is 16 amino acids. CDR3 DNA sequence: TGTGCCAGCAGCTCCGGTAGCGGGAGGGCTTTCGACGAGCAGTACTTC. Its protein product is CASSSGSGRAFDEQYF.

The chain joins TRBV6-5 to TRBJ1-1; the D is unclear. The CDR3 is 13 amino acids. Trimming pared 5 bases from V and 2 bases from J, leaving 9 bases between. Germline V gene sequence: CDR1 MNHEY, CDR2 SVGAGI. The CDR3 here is CASSPRQNTEAFF. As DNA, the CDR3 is TGTGCCAGCAGTCCCCGACAAAACACTGAAGCTTTCTTT.

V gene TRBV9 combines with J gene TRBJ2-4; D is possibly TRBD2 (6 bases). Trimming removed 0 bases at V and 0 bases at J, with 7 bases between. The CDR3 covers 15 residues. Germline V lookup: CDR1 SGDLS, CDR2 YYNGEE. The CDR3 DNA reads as TGTGCCAGCAGCGTAGCGGGACTAGCCAAAAACATTCAGTACTTC. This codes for CASSVAGLAKNIQYF.

DNA of the CDR3: TGTGCCAGCAGTCCAGGGACAGGGGTGGTGGGCGAAAAACTGTTTTTT. It is translated as CASSPGTGVVGEKLFF. The chain carries TRBV27 and TRBJ1-4, with 10 bases fitting TRBD1. The CDR3 has 16 residues. V trimming: 5 bases; J trimming: 8 bases; junction bases outside the gene matches: 11. CDR1 and CDR2 from the germline V gene are MNHEY and SMNVEV (reference sequence).

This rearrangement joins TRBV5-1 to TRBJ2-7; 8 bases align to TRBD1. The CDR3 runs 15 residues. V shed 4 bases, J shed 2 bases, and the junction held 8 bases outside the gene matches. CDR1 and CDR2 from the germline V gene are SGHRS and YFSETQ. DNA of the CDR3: TGCGCCAGCAGCGCCCGGACAGGGTACACCTACGAGCAGTACTTC. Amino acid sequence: CASSARTGYTYEQYF. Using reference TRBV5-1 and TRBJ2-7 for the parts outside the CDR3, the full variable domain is KAGVTQTPRYLIKTRGQQVTLSCSPISGHRSVSWYQQTPGQGLQFLFEYFSETQRNKGNFPGRFSGRQFSNSRSEMNVSTLELGDSALYLCASSARTGYTYEQYFGPGTRLTVT.

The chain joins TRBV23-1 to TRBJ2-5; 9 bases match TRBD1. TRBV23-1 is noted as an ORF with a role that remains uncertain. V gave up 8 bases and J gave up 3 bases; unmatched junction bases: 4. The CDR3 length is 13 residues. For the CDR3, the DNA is TGCGCCAGCCTGGACAGGGGAAAAGAGACCCAGTACTTC. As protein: CASLDRGKETQYF.

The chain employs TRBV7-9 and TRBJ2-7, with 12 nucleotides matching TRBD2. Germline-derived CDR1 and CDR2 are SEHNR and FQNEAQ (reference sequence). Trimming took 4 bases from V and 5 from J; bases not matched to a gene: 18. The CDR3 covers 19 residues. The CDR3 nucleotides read TGTGCCAGCAGCTCCTCCAGGAGCCAGACTAGCGGGAGAGGAAACGAGCAGTACTTC. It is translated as CASSSSRSQTSGRGNEQYF.

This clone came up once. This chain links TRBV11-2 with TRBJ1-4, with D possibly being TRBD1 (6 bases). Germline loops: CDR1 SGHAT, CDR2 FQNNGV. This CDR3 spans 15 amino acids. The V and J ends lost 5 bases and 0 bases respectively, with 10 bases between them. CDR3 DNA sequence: TGTGCCAGCAGCCCCGGACAGTCAACTAATGAAAAACTGTTTTTT. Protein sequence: CASSPGQSTNEKLFF.

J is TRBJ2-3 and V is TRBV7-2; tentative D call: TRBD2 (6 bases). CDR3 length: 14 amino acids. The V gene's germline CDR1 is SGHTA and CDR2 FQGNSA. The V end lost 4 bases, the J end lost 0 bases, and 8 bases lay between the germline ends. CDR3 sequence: CASSSGTSTDTQYF. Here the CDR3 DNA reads TGTGCCAGCAGCTCCGGGACTAGCACAGATACGCAGTATTTT.

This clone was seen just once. The CDR3: CASRPSQETQYF. The CDR3 DNA is TGTGCCAGCAGACCCAGCCAAGAGACCCAGTACTTC. V usage is TRBV7-9 and J usage is TRBJ2-5; D is ambiguous. Per germline, CDR1 SEHNR and CDR2 FQNEAQ (reference sequence). V lost 6 bases, J lost 1 base, and 6 bases lay in between. The CDR3 totals 12 residues.

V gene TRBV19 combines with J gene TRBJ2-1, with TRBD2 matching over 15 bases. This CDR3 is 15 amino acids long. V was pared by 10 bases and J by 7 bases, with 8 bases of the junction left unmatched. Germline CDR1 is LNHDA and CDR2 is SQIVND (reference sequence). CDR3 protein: CATSGLAGGPNEQFF. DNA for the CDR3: TGTGCCACCTCAGGACTAGCGGGAGGGCCGAATGAGCAGTTCTTC.

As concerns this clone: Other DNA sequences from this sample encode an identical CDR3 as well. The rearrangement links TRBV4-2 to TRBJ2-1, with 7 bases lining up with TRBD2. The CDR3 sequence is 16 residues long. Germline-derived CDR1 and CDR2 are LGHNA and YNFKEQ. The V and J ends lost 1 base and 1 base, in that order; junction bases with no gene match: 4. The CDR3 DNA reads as TGTGCCAGCAGCCAAGTTGCGGGAGCGTCCTACAATGAGCAGTTCTTC. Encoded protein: CASSQVAGASYNEQFF.

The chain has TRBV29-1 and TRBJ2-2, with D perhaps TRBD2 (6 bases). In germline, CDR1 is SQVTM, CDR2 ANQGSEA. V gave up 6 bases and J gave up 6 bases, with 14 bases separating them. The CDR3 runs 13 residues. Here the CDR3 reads CSVGGLGPGELFF. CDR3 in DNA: TGCAGCGTCGGGGGACTGGGTCCCGGGGAGCTGTTTTTT.

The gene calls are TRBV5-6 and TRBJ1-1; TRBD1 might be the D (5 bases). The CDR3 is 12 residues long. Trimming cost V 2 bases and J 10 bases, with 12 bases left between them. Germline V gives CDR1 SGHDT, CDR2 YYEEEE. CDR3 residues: CASSFGAGGAFF. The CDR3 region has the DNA TGTGCCAGCAGCTTTGGGGCCGGGGGAGCTTTCTTT.

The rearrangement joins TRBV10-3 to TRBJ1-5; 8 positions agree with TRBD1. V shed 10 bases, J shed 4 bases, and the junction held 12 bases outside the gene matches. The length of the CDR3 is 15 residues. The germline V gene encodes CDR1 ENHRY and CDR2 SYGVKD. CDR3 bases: TGTGCCACTACAGCGGGACAGGTGAGGAATCAGCCCCAGCATTTT. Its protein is CATTAGQVRNQPQHF.

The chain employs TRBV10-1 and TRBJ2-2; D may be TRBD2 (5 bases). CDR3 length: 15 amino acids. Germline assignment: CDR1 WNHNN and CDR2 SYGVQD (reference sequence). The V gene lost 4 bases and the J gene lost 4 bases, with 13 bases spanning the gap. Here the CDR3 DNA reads TGCGCCAGCAGTGTTAGCGAACGTACCACCGGGGAGCTGTTTTTT. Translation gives CASSVSERTTGELFF.

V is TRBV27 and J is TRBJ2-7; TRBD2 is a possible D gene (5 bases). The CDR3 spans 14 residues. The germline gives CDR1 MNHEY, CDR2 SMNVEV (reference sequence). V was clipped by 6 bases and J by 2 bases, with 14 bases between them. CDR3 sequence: CASSRTEFTYEQYF. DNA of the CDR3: TGTGCCAGCAGCAGGACTGAATTTACCTACGAGCAGTACTTC.

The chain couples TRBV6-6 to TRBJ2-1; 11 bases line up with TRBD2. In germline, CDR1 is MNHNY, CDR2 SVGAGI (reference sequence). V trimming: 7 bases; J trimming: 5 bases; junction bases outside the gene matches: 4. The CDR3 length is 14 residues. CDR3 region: CASTLGLADNEQFF. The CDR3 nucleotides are TGTGCCAGCACCCTGGGACTAGCGGACAATGAGCAGTTCTTC.